The sample holds one count of the clone carrying this T cell receptor (beta chain). No antigen is known for it. V lost 8 bases to trimming and J lost 11 bases, with 15 bases between them. The CDR3 contains 11 residues. The V gene's germline CDR1 is MDHEN and CDR2 SYDVKM. These data are taken from a study of cytomegalovirus exposure and HLA in healthy donors. Study findings and constraints: Some V segments (TRBV6-2 and TRBV6-3 among them) were excluded as indistinguishable.

The PCR employed 60 Vbeta primers together with 13 Jbeta primers. TCRdb's copy holds only in-frame clones and misses some; the assay was immunoSEQ multiplex PCR. The sample records roughly 130,000 clones, just under 80% being singletons. Sequences were obtained from PBMCs. The chain joins TRBV28 to TRBJ2-5; a weak D match, TRBD2 (6 bases). The sequence derives from a man aged 25-45 years in good health and CMV-seronegative. The CDR3 is CASWRAGEQYF. Here the CDR3 DNA reads TGTGCCAGCTGGAGGGCCGGGGAGCAGTACTTC.